The rows below give T cell receptor beta chains drawn from one sample of a study of control samples from healthy donors and cancer patients. Assay: immunoSEQ multiplex PCR; the TCRdb copy retains only in-frame clones and omits some. The sample lists more than 50,000 clones, approximately 88% occurring once. Material for sequencing was blood. All receptors derive from a man in his fifties or sixties in good health. The CDR3 runs from the conserved cysteine through the conserved F or W. The D gene is left open where the match is weak. Size values are once, few and many counts, or a class for expanded clones, and some rows have none.

d_call j_call clone_size cdr3_length v_call cdr3_nt cdr3_aa
NA TRBJ1-4 NA 16 TRBV3-1/TRBV3-2 TGTGCCAGCAGCCATTTGCCGGGACAAGCTAATGAAAAACTGTTTTTT CASSHLPGQANEKLFF
TRBD2 TRBJ2-3 NA 17 TRBV19 TGTGCCAGTAGTATAGGGGGGACTAGCATTTCGTCGGATACGCAGTATTTT CASSIGGTSISSDTQYF
NA TRBJ2-1 few 16 TRBV19 TGTGCCAGTAGCACCCGTATGGGGCAGCCCTACAATGAGCAGTTCTTC CASSTRMGQPYNEQFF
NA TRBJ2-1 NA 13 TRBV5-1 TGCGCCAGCAGCTTGGGTTTCTACAATGAGCAGTTCTTC CASSLGFYNEQFF
NA TRBJ2-1 NA 17 TRBV11-2 TGTGCCAGCAGCGGGCAATCAGCCATGGGCTCCTACAATGAGCAGTTCTTC CASSGQSAMGSYNEQFF
NA TRBJ1-5 NA 18 TRBV28 TGTGCCAGCAGGGTTCTGAGGGGGGCCGGAGGGGGCAATCAGCCCCAGCATTTT CASRVLRGAGGGNQPQHF
NA TRBJ1-4 NA 14 TRBV3-1/TRBV3-2 TGTGCCAGCAGCCAAGCCCGGATGGAGGAAAAACTGTTTTTT CASSQARMEEKLFF
NA TRBJ2-7 few 15 TRBV27 TGTGCCAGCAGTTTATTTGGGCAGGGAGACGACGAGCAGTACTTC CASSLFGQGDDEQYF
TRBD1 TRBJ1-1 NA 13 TRBV2 TGTGCCAGCAGTAAGACAGGGACCACTGAAGCTTTCTTT CASSKTGTTEAFF
TRBD1 TRBJ1-1 few 12 TRBV28 TGTGCCAGCAGTTTATCCCAGGGGGCGGCTTTCTTT CASSLSQGAAFF
TRBD1 TRBJ1-1 NA 14 TRBV5-1 TGCGCCAGCAGCTTAACAGGGGTGAACACTGAAGCTTTCTTT CASSLTGVNTEAFF
NA TRBJ2-7 once 13 TRBV5-1 TGCGCCAGCAGCCCCGGTACGGGGGCCGAGCAGTACTTC CASSPGTGAEQYF
NA TRBJ1-6 NA 13 TRBV19 TGTGCCAGTAAGGTGCGGGACAATTCACCCCTCCACTTT CASKVRDNSPLHF
TRBD2 TRBJ2-5 NA 16 TRBV19 TGTGCCAGTAGTCTCAATCCGGCGGGGGACCAAGAGACCCAGTACTTC CASSLNPAGDQETQYF
NA TRBJ1-5 NA 15 TRBV3-1/TRBV3-2 TGTGCCAGCAGCCGGACAGCAGGGAGCAATCAGCCCCAGCATTTT CASSRTAGSNQPQHF
NA TRBJ2-2 NA 14 TRBV19 TGTGCCAGTAGTATAGATGGTAGACCCGGGGAGCTGTTTTTT CASSIDGRPGELFF
NA TRBJ2-5 NA 15 TRBV7-7 TGTGCTAGCAGCTTAGTCGGTACCTTCGGAGAGACCCAGTACTTC CASSLVGTFGETQYF
NA TRBJ1-6 NA 15 TRBV5-1 TGCGCCAGCAGCCCCGGCCTTGTCCCGGGTTCACCCCTCCACTTT CASSPGLVPGSPLHF
NA TRBJ1-6 NA 13 TRBV11-2 TGTGCCAGCAGCTTAGTAGTCAATTCACCCCTCCACTTT CASSLVVNSPLHF
NA TRBJ1-1 NA 13 TRBV24-1 TGTGCCACCAGTGATCGTACAGGGCTTGAAGCTTTCTTT CATSDRTGLEAFF
NA TRBJ2-2 NA 13 TRBV29-1 TGCAGCGCGAGAGACGGGAACACCGGGGAGCTGTTTTTT CSARDGNTGELFF
TRBD2 TRBJ2-3 NA 18 TRBV10-3 TGTGCCATCAGTGAAGGGCGGGGAGCGGGAGTGATAACAGATACGCAGTATTTT CAISEGRGAGVITDTQYF
TRBD1 TRBJ2-7 NA 14 TRBV15 TGTGCCACCAGCAGAGATCTCGGACAGGAAGAGCAGTACTTC CATSRDLGQEEQYF
TRBD2 TRBJ2-7 NA 15 TRBV6-5 TGTGCCAGCAGTTACGGGACTAGCGTGACCTACGAGCAGTACTTC CASSYGTSVTYEQYF
NA TRBJ2-1 NA 14 TRBV9 TGTGCCAGCAGTTTAGCGGCAACCTACAATGAGCAGTTCTTC CASSLAATYNEQFF
NA TRBJ1-1 NA 15 TRBV18 TGTGCCAGCTCACCAACAGGAACGATGAACACTGAAGCTTTCTTT CASSPTGTMNTEAFF
NA TRBJ2-6 once 17 TRBV27 TGTGCCAGCAGTTTTGGATATACCACCTCTGGGGCCAACGTCCTGACTTTC CASSFGYTTSGANVLTF
NA TRBJ2-5 NA 12 TRBV9 TGTGCCAGCAGTGGCGCTAAAGAGACCCAGTACTTC CASSGAKETQYF
TRBD2 TRBJ2-1 NA 13 TRBV30 TGTGCCTGGGGACTAGCGGGAGTTAATGAGCAGTTCTTC CAWGLAGVNEQFF
NA TRBJ1-1 NA 15 TRBV27 TGTGCCAGCAGTTCCCCGCCTTCAGGGAACACTGAAGCTTTCTTT CASSSPPSGNTEAFF
NA TRBJ2-1 NA 16 TRBV4-2 TGTGCCAGCAGCCAAGATAAGGGGAGTTACTACAATGAGCAGTTCTTC CASSQDKGSYYNEQFF
NA TRBJ2-6 NA 16 TRBV7-8 TGTGCCAGCAGCTTGGGTGCCTTCTCTGGGGCCAACGTCCTGACTTTC CASSLGAFSGANVLTF
TRBD1 TRBJ2-7 NA 16 TRBV4-3 TGCGCCAGCAGCTCGCTTTCACCGGGACAGGACTACGAGCAGTACTTC CASSSLSPGQDYEQYF
NA TRBJ2-5 NA 14 TRBV7-9 TGTGCCAGCAGCCATCGGGACTCCCCAGAGACCCAGTACTTC CASSHRDSPETQYF
NA TRBJ1-1 NA 15 TRBV5-1 TGCGCCAGCAGCTTGGGTCTCAGCATGAACACTGAAGCTTTCTTT CASSLGLSMNTEAFF
TRBD2 TRBJ2-7 NA 15 TRBV12-5 TGTGCTAGTGGTTTGACTCTAGCGGGAGTACCCGAGCAGTACTTC CASGLTLAGVPEQYF
NA TRBJ2-3 NA 18 TRBV27 TGTGCCAGCAGTTTATCGAGTCCGGGGGGCCTTAGCACAGATACGCAGTATTTT CASSLSSPGGLSTDTQYF
NA TRBJ1-1 NA 14 TRBV5-1 TGCGCCAGCAGCTCAGGGAGTATGAACACTGAAGCTTTCTTT CASSSGSMNTEAFF
TRBD1 TRBJ2-7 NA 11 TRBV29-1 TGCAGCGCTCTACAGGGGGCGGTGCAGTACTTC CSALQGAVQYF
TRBD2 TRBJ2-7 NA 14 TRBV19 TGTGCCAGTAGGGGTTCGGGAGGGCCGTCCGAGCAGTACTTC CASRGSGGPSEQYF
NA TRBJ1-4 NA 14 TRBV27 TGTGCCAGCAGTTTATGGGCGGGGAATGAAAAACTGTTTTTT CASSLWAGNEKLFF
TRBD2 TRBJ2-2 NA 16 TRBV2 TGTGCCAGCGGGCCACTAGCGGGATCTTTCACCGGGGAGCTGTTTTTT CASGPLAGSFTGELFF
NA TRBJ2-7 NA 13 TRBV12-3/TRBV12-4 TGTGCCAGCAGTTTAGGGAGATCCTACGAGCAGTACTTC CASSLGRSYEQYF
NA TRBJ1-6 NA 14 TRBV2 TGTGCCAGCAGACGAAGGACAACCGATTCACCCCTCCACTTT CASRRRTTDSPLHF
TRBD1 TRBJ1-1 NA 16 TRBV3-1/TRBV3-2 TGTGCCAGCACCCCGTTGGGACAGCTATTGAACACTGAAGCTTTCTTT CASTPLGQLLNTEAFF
NA TRBJ2-6 NA 15 TRBV6-6 TGTGCCAGCAGTTACCACTCGTCTGGGGCCAACGTCCTGACTTTC CASSYHSSGANVLTF
TRBD2 TRBJ2-1 NA 16 TRBV2 TGTGCCAGCAGTTTCACTAGCGGGAGGTTCAACAATGAGCAGTTCTTC CASSFTSGRFNNEQFF
NA TRBJ2-1 NA 13 TRBV28 TGTGCCAGCAGTTGGCTGGGGCGAACTGAGCAGTTCTTC CASSWLGRTEQFF
NA TRBJ2-3 NA 13 TRBV24-1 TGTGCCACCAGTGTCGCCGACGGAGATACGCAGTATTTT CATSVADGDTQYF
NA TRBJ2-1 NA 14 TRBV7-8 TGTGCCACCGAACTAGAAAGCTCCTACAATGAGCAGTTCTTC CATELESSYNEQFF
NA TRBJ1-1 NA 16 TRBV3-1/TRBV3-2 TGTGCCAGCAGCCAAGATACCCAGGGTATGGGCACTGAAGCTTTCTTT CASSQDTQGMGTEAFF
NA TRBJ1-1 once 13 TRBV12-3/TRBV12-4 TGTGCCAGCAGTTTAATGGGAAACACTGAAGCTTTCTTT CASSLMGNTEAFF
NA TRBJ2-3 NA 15 TRBV27 TGTGCCAGCAGGGCCATGCGGGGTAGCACAGATACGCAGTATTTT CASRAMRGSTDTQYF
NA TRBJ2-2 NA 13 TRBV10-1 TGCGCCAGCAGTGAGGTAGCCACCGGGGAGCTGTTTTTT CASSEVATGELFF
TRBD2 TRBJ2-3 NA 14 TRBV27 TGTGCCAGCAGGGGACTAGCGGGAGTTGATACGCAGTATTTT CASRGLAGVDTQYF
TRBD1 TRBJ1-2 NA 12 TRBV29-1 TGCAGCGCCGGGACAGGGAACTATGGCTACACCTTC CSAGTGNYGYTF
TRBD2 TRBJ2-1 NA 16 TRBV2 TGTGCCAGCAGGGAGACTAGCGGGAGGGGTTACAATGAGCAGTTCTTC CASRETSGRGYNEQFF